The rows below give T cell receptor beta chains drawn from one sample of a study of blood T cell repertoires in COVID-19. Assay: immunoSEQ multiplex PCR; the TCRdb copy retains only in-frame clones and omits some. The data hold fewer than 80,000 clones, with about four fifths observed a single time. The sample was peripheral blood. All receptors derive from a man aged 45-65 years with COVID-19, enrolled during active disease. Both conserved end residues are part of each CDR3. D genes are given only for firm matches. Clone size appears in some rows only: once, few, many, or a class for an expanded clone.

V gene,J gene,D gene,clone size,CDR3 protein,CDR3 DNA
TRBV7-9,TRBJ1-1,.,few,CASSLGENEAFF,TGTGCCAGCAGCTTAGGTGAGAACGAAGCTTTCTTT
TRBV7-2,TRBJ1-5,.,.,CASSFSWGHNQPQHF,TGTGCCAGCAGCTTTAGTTGGGGGCACAATCAGCCCCAGCATTTT
TRBV11-2,TRBJ2-7,TRBD2,.,CASSPTSGGFYEQYF,TGTGCCAGCAGCCCAACTAGCGGGGGGTTCTACGAGCAGTACTTC
TRBV7-2,TRBJ1-2,TRBD1,.,CASRLRTGEGYGYTF,TGTGCCAGCAGACTCAGGACAGGTGAGGGATATGGCTACACCTTC
TRBV3-1/TRBV3-2,TRBJ2-5,TRBD2,.,CASSPTSGGETQYF,TGTGCCAGCAGCCCGACTAGCGGTGGGGAGACCCAGTACTTC
TRBV7-6,TRBJ2-2,.,.,CASSLGDTGELFF,TGTGCCAGCAGCTTGGGAGACACCGGGGAGCTGTTTTTT
TRBV21-1,TRBJ2-3,.,.,CASSPTLTLTDTQYF,TGTGCCAGCAGCCCGACCCTGACTCTCACAGATACGCAGTATTTT
TRBV7-9,TRBJ2-3,.,.,CASSPGVDTQYF,TGTGCCAGCAGCCCGGGGGTCGATACGCAGTATTTT
TRBV2,TRBJ2-5,.,.,CASSLGGQETQYF,TGTGCCAGCAGCTTGGGGGGACAAGAGACCCAGTACTTC
TRBV4-1,TRBJ2-7,.,once,CASSQDPVRDEQYF,TGCGCCAGCAGCCAAGATCCCGTGAGGGACGAGCAGTACTTC
TRBV7-9,TRBJ1-1,TRBD1,.,CASSRDRATEAFF,TGTGCCAGCAGCCGCGACAGGGCAACTGAAGCTTTCTTT
TRBV7-2,TRBJ2-1,.,.,CASSLGQGLLLSEQFF,TGTGCCAGCAGCTTAGGGCAGGGGTTGCTCCTTAGTGAGCAGTTCTTC
TRBV5-1,TRBJ1-4,TRBD1,.,CASSWGTAREKLFF,TGCGCCAGCAGCTGGGGGACAGCTCGCGAAAAACTGTTTTTT
TRBV6-2/TRBV6-3,TRBJ2-3,.,.,CASSYARDSDTQYF,TGTGCCAGCAGTTACGCCAGGGATTCGGATACGCAGTATTTT
TRBV5-1,TRBJ1-5,.,once,CASSLTGNQPQHF,TGCGCCAGCAGCTTGACAGGAAATCAGCCCCAGCATTTT
TRBV30,TRBJ1-4,.,.,CAWSTRGLEEKLFF,TGTGCCTGGAGTACCCGGGGGTTAGAGGAAAAACTGTTTTTT
TRBV5-6,TRBJ1-4,TRBD1,.,CASSSSHQGAANEKLFF,TGTGCCAGCAGCTCGAGCCACCAGGGGGCAGCTAATGAAAAACTGTTTTTT
TRBV29-1,TRBJ2-1,.,few,CSVAEGEQFF,TGCAGCGTGGCAGAGGGTGAGCAGTTCTTC
TRBV7-7,TRBJ2-1,TRBD1,.,CASSPTGTVYNEQFF,TGTGCTAGCAGCCCCACCGGGACAGTGTACAATGAGCAGTTCTTC
TRBV30,TRBJ2-4,TRBD1,.,CAGETTGTGTKNIQYF,TGTGCCGGAGAAACGACAGGGACAGGGACAAAAAACATTCAGTACTTC
TRBV4-1,TRBJ2-1,TRBD2,.,CASSQGGLAGSYNEQFF,TGCGCCAGCAGCCAAGGAGGACTAGCGGGCTCCTACAATGAGCAGTTCTTC
TRBV29-1,TRBJ1-2,.,.,CSVREGGRHSYTF,TGCAGCGTTCGGGAAGGGGGACGCCATAGCTACACCTTC
TRBV6-1,TRBJ2-7,.,.,CASRYGGPPYEQYF,TGTGCCAGCAGATACGGGGGGCCTCCCTACGAGCAGTACTTC
TRBV19,TRBJ1-5,.,few,CASSIVGSGQPQHF,TGTGCCAGTAGTATAGTGGGGAGTGGGCAGCCCCAGCATTTT
TRBV18,TRBJ1-5,.,.,CASSPRGPGNENNQPQHF,TGTGCCAGCTCACCTCGAGGCCCAGGGAATGAGAACAATCAGCCCCAGCATTTT
TRBV11-1,TRBJ1-1,TRBD1,.,CASSVAGGRTEAFF,TGTGCCAGCAGTGTCGCAGGGGGAAGGACTGAAGCTTTCTTT
TRBV4-1,TRBJ2-3,.,.,CASSQGSALGTQYF,TGCGCCAGCAGCCAAGGCTCCGCCCTAGGTACGCAGTATTTT
TRBV6-5,TRBJ2-7,.,.,CASSYWGPHEQYF,TGTGCCAGCAGTTACTGGGGGCCCCACGAGCAGTACTTC
TRBV7-3,TRBJ2-7,.,many,CANRTATGQYF,TGTGCCAACCGAACCGCAACGGGGCAGTACTTC
TRBV7-6,TRBJ2-5,TRBD2,few,CASSWTSGGQETQYF,TGTGCCAGCAGCTGGACTAGCGGGGGCCAAGAGACCCAGTACTTC
TRBV30,TRBJ1-2,.,.,CAWTTTGRYGYTF,TGTGCCTGGACTACCACCGGGAGGTATGGCTACACCTTC
TRBV4-3,TRBJ2-2,TRBD1,.,CASSQGIRDRGEFF,TGCGCCAGCAGCCAAGGGATCCGGGACAGGGGCGAGTTTTTT
TRBV18,TRBJ2-1,TRBD2,.,CASSPPTSGGREGSYNEQFF,TGTGCCAGCTCACCACCGACTAGCGGGGGGCGAGAAGGGTCCTACAATGAGCAGTTCTTC
TRBV10-3,TRBJ2-7,TRBD1,.,CASRQGQNSYEQYF,TGTGCCAGCCGACAGGGGCAAAATTCCTACGAGCAGTACTTC
TRBV19,TRBJ2-7,TRBD1,.,CASRKSGTVASYEQYF,TGTGCCAGTAGAAAATCCGGGACAGTAGCATCCTACGAGCAGTACTTC
TRBV6-2/TRBV6-3,TRBJ1-5,.,once,CASSPRAGGQPQHF,TGTGCCAGCAGTCCCCGTGCGGGTGGACAGCCCCAGCATTTT
TRBV18,TRBJ2-7,TRBD1,.,CASSLGQGGPYEQYF,TGTGCCAGCTCACTGGGACAGGGGGGACCCTACGAGCAGTACTTC
TRBV7-2,TRBJ1-3,.,.,CASSLDEYSGNTIYF,TGTGCCAGCAGCTTAGACGAGTACTCTGGAAACACCATATATTTT
TRBV29-1,TRBJ2-3,TRBD2,.,CSVPRGAGAGWDTQYF,TGCAGCGTCCCGAGGGGAGCGGGGGCGGGTTGGGATACGCAGTATTTT
TRBV6-4,TRBJ2-1,.,.,CASGQEGGGPNEQFF,TGTGCCAGCGGACAGGAGGGCGGGGGGCCTAATGAGCAGTTCTTC
TRBV15,TRBJ2-3,TRBD2,.,CATSSGGAWTDTQYF,TGTGCCACCAGCAGCGGGGGGGCCTGGACAGATACGCAGTATTTT
TRBV2,TRBJ1-1,TRBD1,.,CASGLAGGTEAFF,TGTGCCAGCGGGCTGGCAGGGGGCACTGAAGCTTTCTTT
TRBV6-5,TRBJ2-3,TRBD2,once,CATRGVASTDTQYF,TGTGCTACCCGGGGGGTTGCTAGCACAGATACGCAGTATTTT
TRBV15,TRBJ2-7,TRBD1,.,CATSNSPGQDAYEQYF,TGTGCCACCAGCAACAGCCCGGGACAGGATGCCTACGAGCAGTACTTC
TRBV30,TRBJ2-1,.,.,CAWSVEGNEQFF,TGTGCCTGGAGTGTAGAGGGCAATGAGCAGTTCTTC
TRBV7-9,TRBJ2-5,.,.,CASSLDRLENRYQETQYF,TGTGCCAGCAGCTTAGATAGATTGGAGAATAGGTACCAAGAGACCCAGTACTTC
TRBV11-1,TRBJ2-3,TRBD1,once,CASSFHRGLTDTQYF,TGTGCCAGCAGCTTCCACAGGGGGCTTACAGATACGCAGTATTTT
TRBV7-2,TRBJ1-1,.,.,CASGRQRDTEAFF,TGTGCTAGTGGGAGGCAGAGAGACACTGAAGCTTTCTTT
TRBV14,TRBJ1-2,.,few,CASSQNDRSYGYTF,TGTGCCAGCAGCCAGAACGACAGGAGCTATGGCTACACCTTC
TRBV2,TRBJ2-5,.,once,CASRSVTQYF,TGTGCCAGCAGATCGGTGACCCAGTACTTC
TRBV27,TRBJ1-1,.,few,CASSRDGSYTEAFF,TGTGCCAGCAGTAGAGACGGTAGCTACACTGAAGCTTTCTTT
TRBV6-2/TRBV6-3,TRBJ2-1,.,.,CASSYPPRQQFF,TGTGCCAGCAGTTACCCGCCGCGGCAGCAGTTCTTC
TRBV2,TRBJ2-3,TRBD2,.,CASSEETSGVGDTQYF,TGTGCCAGCAGTGAGGAAACTAGCGGGGTTGGGGATACGCAGTATTTT
TRBV10-3,TRBJ1-2,.,.,CAISGQPGESHTF,TGTGCCATCAGTGGACAGCCTGGAGAGTCACACACCTTC
TRBV6-2/TRBV6-3,TRBJ1-5,.,.,CASSYGVDQPQHF,TGTGCCAGCAGTTATGGAGTGGATCAGCCCCAGCATTTT
TRBV6-5,TRBJ2-7,.,.,CASSYRSSYEQYF,TGTGCCAGCAGTTACCGGAGCTCCTACGAGCAGTACTTC
TRBV5-1,TRBJ2-5,.,.,CASSPQGRQETQYF,TGCGCCAGCAGCCCACAGGGTAGACAAGAGACCCAGTACTTC
TRBV9,TRBJ2-3,TRBD2,.,CASSASGTSTDTQYF,TGTGCCAGCAGCGCTAGCGGGACTAGCACAGATACGCAGTATTTT
TRBV7-3,TRBJ2-3,.,.,CASSLTGSTDTQYF,TGTGCCAGCAGCTTAACGGGCAGCACAGATACGCAGTATTTT
TRBV3-1/TRBV3-2,TRBJ2-5,TRBD2,.,CASSKRLAGEQETQYF,TGTGCCAGCAGCAAAAGACTAGCGGGGGAACAAGAGACCCAGTACTTC